Listed below are T cell receptor beta chains from one sample, sequenced in a study of blood T cells in healthy people across ages. MiXCR, applied by TCRdb to the 5' RACE reads, yields one record per CDR3 protein. Of roughly 2 million distinct CDR3 sequences in the sample, roughly 52% were seen once. Sequencing input: blood. The source of these receptors is a woman in her forties in good health. Both conserved end residues are part of each CDR3.

j_call v_call cdr3_aa
TRBJ1-6 TRBV5-5 CASEVGTEGVSLHF
TRBJ1-5 TRBV6-6 CASSYSWGGQPQHF
TRBJ1-6 TRBV7-2 CASRQGGSLNSPLHF
TRBJ1-6 TRBV6-6 CASSYSTGRNSPLHF
TRBJ2-5 TRBV7-9 CASSNHARETQYF
TRBJ2-5 TRBV28 CASSSITGTGVETQYF
TRBJ2-5 TRBV15 CATSRDGQAEETQYF
. TRBV5-6 CASSPADRQYNEQYF
TRBJ2-7 TRBV7-9 CASSLERTATYEQYF
TRBJ2-7 TRBV7-2 CASSPRRDYEQYF
TRBJ2-5 TRBV25-1 CASSESGTGTTKETQYF
TRBJ2-7 TRBV29-1 CSVGANRGSRSYEQYF
TRBJ1-5 TRBV6-6 CASSLLGQASNQPQHF
TRBJ2-1 TRBV20-1 CSAKTSRSYNEQFF
TRBJ2-6 TRBV7-3 CASSSLGTGGFSGANVLTF
TRBJ2-3 TRBV19 CASSIDRVIRNPTDTQYF
TRBJ2-3 TRBV27 CASSLSRVSTDTQYF
TRBJ1-2 TRBV14 CASSQESVTFGGRRVVGYTF
TRBJ2-7 TRBV27 CASSLETGAYEQYF
TRBJ2-5 TRBV9 CASSANSDSQETQYF